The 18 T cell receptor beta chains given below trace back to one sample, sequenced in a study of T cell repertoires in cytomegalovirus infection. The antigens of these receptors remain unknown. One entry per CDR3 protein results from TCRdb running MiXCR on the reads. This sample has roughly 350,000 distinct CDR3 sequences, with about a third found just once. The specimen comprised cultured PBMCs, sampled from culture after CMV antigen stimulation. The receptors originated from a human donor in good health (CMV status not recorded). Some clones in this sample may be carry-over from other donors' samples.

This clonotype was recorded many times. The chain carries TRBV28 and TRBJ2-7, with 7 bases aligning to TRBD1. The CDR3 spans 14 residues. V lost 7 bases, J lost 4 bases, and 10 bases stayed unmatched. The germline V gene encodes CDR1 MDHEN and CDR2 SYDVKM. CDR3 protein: CASNRDRSSYEQYF. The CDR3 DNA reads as TGTGCCAGCAACCGGGACAGAAGCTCTTACGAGCAGTACTTC.

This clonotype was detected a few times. This CDR3 is CASSLSGSSGQYTGELFF. CDR3 nucleotide sequence: TGTGCCAGCAGCTTAAGTGGGAGTTCAGGGCAATACACCGGGGAGCTGTTTTTT. This chain joins TRBV11-3 and TRBJ2-2, with D perhaps TRBD1 or TRBD2 (5 bases each). Germline CDR1 and CDR2: SGHNT and YENEEA. V lost 2 bases and J 3 bases, leaving 19 bases between the germline ends. The CDR3 is made up of 18 amino acids.

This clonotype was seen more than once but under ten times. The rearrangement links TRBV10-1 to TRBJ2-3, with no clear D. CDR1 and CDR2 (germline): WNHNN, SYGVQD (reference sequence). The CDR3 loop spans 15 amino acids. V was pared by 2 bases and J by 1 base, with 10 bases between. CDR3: CASSEDSGRTDTQYF. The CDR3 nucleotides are TGCGCCAGCAGTGAGGATTCGGGCCGCACAGATACGCAGTATTTT.

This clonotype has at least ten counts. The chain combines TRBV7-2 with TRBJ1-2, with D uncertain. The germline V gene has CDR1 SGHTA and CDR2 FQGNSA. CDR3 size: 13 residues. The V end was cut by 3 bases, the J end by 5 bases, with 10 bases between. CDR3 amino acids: CASSFEQGYGYTF. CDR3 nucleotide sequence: TGTGCCAGCAGCTTCGAACAAGGATATGGCTACACCTTC.

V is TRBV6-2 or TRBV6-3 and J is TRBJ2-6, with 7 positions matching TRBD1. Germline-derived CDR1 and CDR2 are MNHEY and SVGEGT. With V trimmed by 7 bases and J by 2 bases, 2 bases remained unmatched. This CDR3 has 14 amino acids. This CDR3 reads CASKGGAGANVLTF. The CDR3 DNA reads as TGTGCCAGCAAAGGGGGCGCTGGGGCCAACGTCCTGACTTTC.

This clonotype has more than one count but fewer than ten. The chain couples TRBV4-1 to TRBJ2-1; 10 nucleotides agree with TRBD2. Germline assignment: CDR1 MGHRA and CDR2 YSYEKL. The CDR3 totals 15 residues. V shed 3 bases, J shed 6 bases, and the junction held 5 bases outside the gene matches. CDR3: CASSQASGRGNEQFF. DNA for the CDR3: TGCGCCAGCAGCCAGGCTAGCGGGAGAGGCAATGAGCAGTTCTTC.

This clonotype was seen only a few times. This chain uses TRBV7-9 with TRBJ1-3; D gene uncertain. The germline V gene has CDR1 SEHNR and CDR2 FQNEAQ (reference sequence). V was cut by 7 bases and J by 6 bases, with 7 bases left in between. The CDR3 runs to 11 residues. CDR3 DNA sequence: TGTGCCAGCACCGCCAAAAACACCATATATTTT. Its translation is CASTAKNTIYF.

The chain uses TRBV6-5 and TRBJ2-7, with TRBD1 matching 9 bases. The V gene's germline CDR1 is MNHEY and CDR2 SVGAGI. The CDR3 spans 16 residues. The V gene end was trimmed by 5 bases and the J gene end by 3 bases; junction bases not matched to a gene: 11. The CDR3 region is CASSRDSPGQGYEQYF. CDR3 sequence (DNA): TGTGCCAGCAGTCGCGACTCTCCGGGACAGGGCTACGAGCAGTACTTC.

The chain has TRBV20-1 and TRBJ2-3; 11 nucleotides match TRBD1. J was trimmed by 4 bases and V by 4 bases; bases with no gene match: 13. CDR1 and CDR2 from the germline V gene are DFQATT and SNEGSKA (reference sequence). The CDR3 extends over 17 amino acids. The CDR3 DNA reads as TGCAGTGCTACCGACCCGACCGGGACAGGGGGTCCAGATACGCAGTATTTT. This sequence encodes CSATDPTGTGGPDTQYF.

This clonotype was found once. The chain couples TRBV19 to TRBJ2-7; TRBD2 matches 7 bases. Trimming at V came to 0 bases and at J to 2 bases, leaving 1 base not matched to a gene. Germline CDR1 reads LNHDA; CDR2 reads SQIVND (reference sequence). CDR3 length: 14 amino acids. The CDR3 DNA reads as TGTGCCAGTAGTATAGACGGGGGGACCTACGAGCAGTACTTC. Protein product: CASSIDGGTYEQYF.

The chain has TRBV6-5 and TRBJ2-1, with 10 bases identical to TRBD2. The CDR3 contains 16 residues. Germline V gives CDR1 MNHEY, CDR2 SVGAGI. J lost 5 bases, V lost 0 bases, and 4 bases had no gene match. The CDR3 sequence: CASSYSWLAGDNEQFF. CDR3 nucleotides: TGTGCCAGCAGTTACTCGTGGCTAGCGGGGGACAATGAGCAGTTCTTC.

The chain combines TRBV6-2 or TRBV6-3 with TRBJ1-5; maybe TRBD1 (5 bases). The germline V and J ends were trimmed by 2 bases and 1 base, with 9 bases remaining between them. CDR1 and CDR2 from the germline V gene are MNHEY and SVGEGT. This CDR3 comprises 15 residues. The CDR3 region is CASSYPWGSNQPQHF. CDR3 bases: TGTGCCAGCAGTTACCCTTGGGGGAGCAATCAGCCCCAGCATTTT.

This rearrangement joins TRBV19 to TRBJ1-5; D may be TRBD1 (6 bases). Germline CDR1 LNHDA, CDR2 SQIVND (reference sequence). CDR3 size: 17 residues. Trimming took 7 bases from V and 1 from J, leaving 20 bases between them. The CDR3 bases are TGTGCCAGTAAGGGGACATTTCTCTCATTCAGCAATCAGCCCCAGCATTTT. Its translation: CASKGTFLSFSNQPQHF.

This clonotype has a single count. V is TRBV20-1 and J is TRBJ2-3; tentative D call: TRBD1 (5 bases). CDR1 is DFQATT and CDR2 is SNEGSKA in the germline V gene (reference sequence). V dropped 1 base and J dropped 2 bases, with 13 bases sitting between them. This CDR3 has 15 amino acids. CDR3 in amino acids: CSARVGELVTDTQYF. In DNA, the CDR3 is TGCAGTGCTAGAGTAGGGGAATTGGTCACAGATACGCAGTATTTT.

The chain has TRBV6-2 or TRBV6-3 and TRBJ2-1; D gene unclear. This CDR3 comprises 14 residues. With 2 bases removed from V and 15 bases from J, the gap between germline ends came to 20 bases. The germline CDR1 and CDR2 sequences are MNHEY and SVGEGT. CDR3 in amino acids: CASSYAAGDIFSFF. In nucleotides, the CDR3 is TGTGCCAGCAGTTACGCCGCTGGTGACATTTTTTCGTTCTTC.

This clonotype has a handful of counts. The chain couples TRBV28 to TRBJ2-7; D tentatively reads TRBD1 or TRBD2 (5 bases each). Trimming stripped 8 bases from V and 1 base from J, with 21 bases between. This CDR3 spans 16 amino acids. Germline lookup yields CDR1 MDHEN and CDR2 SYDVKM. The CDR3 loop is CASLIGDVGESYEQYF. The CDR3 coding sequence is TGTGCCAGCCTTATAGGGGACGTCGGGGAGTCCTACGAGCAGTACTTC.

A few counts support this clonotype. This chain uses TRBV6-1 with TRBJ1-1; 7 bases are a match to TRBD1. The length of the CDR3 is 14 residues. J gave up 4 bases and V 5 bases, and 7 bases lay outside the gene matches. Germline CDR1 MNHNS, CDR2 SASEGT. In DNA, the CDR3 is TGTGCCAGCAGTTATGGTTCAGGGGGCACTGAAGCTTTCTTT. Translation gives CASSYGSGGTEAFF.

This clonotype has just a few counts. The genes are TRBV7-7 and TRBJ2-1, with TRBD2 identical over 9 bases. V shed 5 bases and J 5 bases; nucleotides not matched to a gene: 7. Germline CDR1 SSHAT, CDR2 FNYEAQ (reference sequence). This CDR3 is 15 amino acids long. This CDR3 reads CASSISGSYHNEQFF. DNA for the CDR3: TGTGCCAGCAGCATTAGCGGGAGCTACCACAATGAGCAGTTCTTC.